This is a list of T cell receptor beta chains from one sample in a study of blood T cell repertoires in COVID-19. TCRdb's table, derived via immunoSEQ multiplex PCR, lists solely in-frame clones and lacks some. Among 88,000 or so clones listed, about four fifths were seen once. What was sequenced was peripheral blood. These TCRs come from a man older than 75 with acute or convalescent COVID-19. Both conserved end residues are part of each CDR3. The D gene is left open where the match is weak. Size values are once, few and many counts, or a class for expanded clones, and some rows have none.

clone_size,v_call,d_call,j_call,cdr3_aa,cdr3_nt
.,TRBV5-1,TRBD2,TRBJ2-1,CASSLAWVAGEQFF,TGCGCCAGCAGCTTGGCCTGGGTAGCGGGGGAGCAGTTCTTC
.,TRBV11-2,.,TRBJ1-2,CASSLDGSGYTF,TGTGCCAGCAGCTTAGACGGGAGCGGCTACACCTTC
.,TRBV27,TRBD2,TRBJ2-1,CASSLSVAGGHNEQFF,TGTGCCAGCAGTTTATCGGTGGCGGGGGGGCACAATGAGCAGTTCTTC
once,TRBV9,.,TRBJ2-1,CASSGRDSYNEQFF,TGTGCCAGCAGCGGCCGGGACTCCTATAATGAGCAGTTCTTC
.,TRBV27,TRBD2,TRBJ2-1,CASILRPRTSGGAFNEQFF,TGTGCCAGCATTCTACGCCCGAGGACTAGCGGGGGGGCTTTCAATGAGCAGTTCTTC
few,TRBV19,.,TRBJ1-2,CASRLADAAGGYTF,TGTGCCAGTAGGCTGGCTGACGCCGCCGGGGGCTACACCTTC
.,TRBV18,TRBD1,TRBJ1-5,CASSPLAVPGGNQPQHF,TGTGCCAGCTCACCACTGGCTGTTCCAGGGGGAAATCAGCCCCAGCATTTT
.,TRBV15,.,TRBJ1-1,CATSRGGPNTEAFF,TGTGCCACCAGCAGAGGGGGCCCTAACACTGAAGCTTTCTTT
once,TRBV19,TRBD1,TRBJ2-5,CASSVQGAGETQYF,TGTGCCAGTAGCGTACAGGGGGCAGGGGAGACCCAGTACTTC
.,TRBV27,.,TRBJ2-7,CASGSFTTTYEQYF,TGTGCCAGCGGGTCTTTCACTACTACCTACGAGCAGTACTTC
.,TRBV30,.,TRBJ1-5,CAWTQNRDQPQHF,TGTGCCTGGACCCAAAACAGAGATCAGCCCCAGCATTTT
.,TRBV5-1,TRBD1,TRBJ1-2,CASSEDRGRGYGYTF,TGCGCCAGCAGCGAGGACAGGGGGCGCGGCTATGGCTACACCTTC
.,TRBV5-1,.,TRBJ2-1,CASSLASDYYNEQFF,TGCGCCAGCAGCTTGGCCTCGGACTATTACAATGAGCAGTTCTTC
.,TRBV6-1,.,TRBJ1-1,CASSERPRGFGTEAFF,TGTGCCAGCAGTGAGCGTCCGCGAGGGTTTGGGACTGAAGCTTTCTTT
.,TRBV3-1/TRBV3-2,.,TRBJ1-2,CASSQPTAVYGYTF,TGTGCCAGCAGCCAACCAACAGCCGTCTATGGCTACACCTTC